This TCR beta chain was identified during a study of shared clonotypes between healthy human individuals. This table comes from immunoSEQ multiplex PCR, and its TCRdb copy is limited to in-frame clones, with some not included. The sample yields about 600,000 clones, 95% to 96% seen once. CD45RO-negative CD8 cells positively selected for CCR7 made up the naive population, which excluded terminally differentiated effector memory CD45RA+ cells. Donors, healthy HIV-negative adults, lacked recent acute infections or vaccinations. This CDR3 is built from 13 residues. J was trimmed by 3 bases and V by 3 bases; bases with no gene match: 2. Per germline, CDR1 SGHVS and CDR2 FQNEAQ. Study-level results: Donor clonotype sharing was expected to depend on sequencing depth. Clonotypes which were not shared had lower generation probabilities than clonotypes that all four donors shared. Among four donors, roughly 5.5% of naive CD4 clonotypes were found in common.

In regard to this clone: The antigen remains undetermined.

The chain joins TRBV7-8 to TRBJ2-7, with TRBD2 matching 7 bases. Sequenced input: naive CD8+ T cells sorted from blood. This TCR derives from a woman aged 25 to 45 in good health. CDR3 in DNA: TGTGCCAGCAGCTTGGGGACTAACTACGAGCAGTACTTC. Protein product: CASSLGTNYEQYF.